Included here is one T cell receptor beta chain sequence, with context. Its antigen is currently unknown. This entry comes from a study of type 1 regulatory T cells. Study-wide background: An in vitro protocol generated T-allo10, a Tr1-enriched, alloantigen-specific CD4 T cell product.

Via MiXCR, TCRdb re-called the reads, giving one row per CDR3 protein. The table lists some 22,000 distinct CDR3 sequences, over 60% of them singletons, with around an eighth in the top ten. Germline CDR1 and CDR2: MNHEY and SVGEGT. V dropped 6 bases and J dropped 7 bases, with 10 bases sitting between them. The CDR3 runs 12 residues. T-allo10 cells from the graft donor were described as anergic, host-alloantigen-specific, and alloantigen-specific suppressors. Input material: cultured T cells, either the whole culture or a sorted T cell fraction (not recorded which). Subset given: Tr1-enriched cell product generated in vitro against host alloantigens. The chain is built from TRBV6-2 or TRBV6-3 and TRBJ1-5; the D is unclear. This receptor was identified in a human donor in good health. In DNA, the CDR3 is TGTGCCAGCAGCCTGGATCGGCAGCCCCAGCATTTT. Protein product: CASSLDRQPQHF.